The 9 T cell receptor beta chains in this list originate from one sample, sequenced in a study of T cell responses to AZD1222 COVID-19 vaccine. This table comes from immunoSEQ multiplex PCR, and its TCRdb copy is limited to in-frame clones, with some not included. The sample yields around 99,000 clones, around 90% seen once. The material was peripheral blood, obtained 28 days after the second AZD1222 dose. The origin of the receptors is an adult who received the AZD1222 COVID-19 vaccine.

The genes are TRBV5-4 and TRBJ2-7; 10 bases map to TRBD2. The length of the CDR3 is 14 residues. After removal of 1 base from V and 6 bases from J, the junction contained 4 bases not matched to a gene. Germline V CDR1 and CDR2: SGHNT, YYREEE (reference sequence). The CDR3, as DNA: TGTGCCAGCAGCTTGCCAGCGGGAGGGGGCGAGCAGTACTTC. This encodes CASSLPAGGGEQYF.

This clone was observed once. The rearrangement joins TRBV2 to TRBJ2-1; TRBD2 aligns across 9 bases. The ends lost 5 bases at V and 0 bases at J; junction bases unmatched: 2. Looked up from germline, CDR1 is SNHLY and CDR2 is FYNNEI. This CDR3 spans 15 amino acids. In nucleotides, the CDR3 is TGTGCCAGCAGTTTTAGCGGGAGCTCCTACAATGAGCAGTTCTTC. Translating it yields CASSFSGSSYNEQFF.

In nucleotides, the CDR3 is TGTGCCAGCAGTCCTCTCACCTATGGCTACACCTTC. It encodes CASSPLTYGYTF. The chain uses TRBV12-3 or TRBV12-4 and TRBJ1-2; no clear D gene. This CDR3 contains 12 residues. V was shortened by 5 bases and J by 4 bases, with 8 bases between the two germline ends.

The genes are TRBV3-1 (or the pseudogene TRBV3-2) and TRBJ1-6; D remains ambiguous. Trimming cost V 0 bases and J 6 bases, with 0 bases left between them. The CDR3 extends over 12 amino acids. Germline V gives CDR1 LGHDT, CDR2 YNNKEL (reference sequence). CDR3 DNA sequence: TGTGCCAGCAGCCAAGATAATTCACCCCTCCACTTT. It specifies CASSQDNSPLHF.

The chain recombines TRBV15 with TRBJ2-7; TRBD2 is a possible D gene (5 bases). The V end lost 9 bases, the J end lost 3 bases, and 15 bases lay between the germline ends. Germline V gene lookup returns CDR1 LNHNV and CDR2 YYDKDF (reference sequence). The CDR3 spans 13 residues. CDR3 protein: CATSYSVVYEQYF. The CDR3 bases are TGTGCCACTTCTTATAGCGTCGTCTACGAGCAGTACTTC.

The chain recombines TRBV9 with TRBJ1-2; 10 nucleotides align to TRBD1. In germline, CDR1 is SGDLS, CDR2 YYNGEE. CDR3 length equals 16 residues. Trimming took 0 bases from V and 2 from J; bases not matched to a gene: 4. CDR3 amino acids: CASSVVPGQGNYGYTF. The CDR3 bases are TGTGCCAGCAGCGTAGTACCGGGACAGGGGAACTATGGCTACACCTTC.

The chain combines TRBV10-3 with TRBJ1-1; 8 bases are a match to TRBD1. Germline CDR1 ENHRY, CDR2 SYGVKD. V dropped 5 bases and J dropped 3; count of bases not matched to a gene: 11. The length of the CDR3 is 16 residues. In DNA form, the CDR3 reads TGTGCCATCAGTAGGAGGTGGGGGACAGGCGACACTGAAGCTTTCTTT. This encodes CAISRRWGTGDTEAFF.

The chain joins TRBV5-4 to TRBJ2-7; tentatively, D is TRBD1 (7 bases). The germline V gene has CDR1 SGHNT and CDR2 YYREEE (reference sequence). The V end lost 3 bases, the J end lost 2 bases, and 15 bases lay between the germline ends. There are 15 residues in the CDR3. In DNA form, the CDR3 reads TGTGCCAGCAGCTCGCGGGACAGAGGGACCTACGAGCAGTACTTC. This translates into CASSSRDRGTYEQYF. The full variable domain, completed using reference TRBV5-4 and TRBJ2-7, is ETGVTQSPTHLIKTRGQQVTLRCSSQSGHNTVSWYQQALGQGPQFIFQYYREEENGRGNFPPRFSGLQFPNYSSELNVNALELDDSALYLCASSSRDRGTYEQYFGPGTRLTVT.

The gene calls are TRBV10-3 and TRBJ2-3, with 15 bases matching TRBD2. Germline loops: CDR1 ENHRY, CDR2 SYGVKD. V was pared by 5 bases and J by 6 bases, with 12 bases of the junction left unmatched. This CDR3 comprises 18 residues. CDR3 amino acids: CAISPRTSGGASSDTQYF. CDR3 coding DNA: TGTGCCATCAGTCCCCGGACTAGCGGGGGGGCCTCGTCGGATACGCAGTATTTT.